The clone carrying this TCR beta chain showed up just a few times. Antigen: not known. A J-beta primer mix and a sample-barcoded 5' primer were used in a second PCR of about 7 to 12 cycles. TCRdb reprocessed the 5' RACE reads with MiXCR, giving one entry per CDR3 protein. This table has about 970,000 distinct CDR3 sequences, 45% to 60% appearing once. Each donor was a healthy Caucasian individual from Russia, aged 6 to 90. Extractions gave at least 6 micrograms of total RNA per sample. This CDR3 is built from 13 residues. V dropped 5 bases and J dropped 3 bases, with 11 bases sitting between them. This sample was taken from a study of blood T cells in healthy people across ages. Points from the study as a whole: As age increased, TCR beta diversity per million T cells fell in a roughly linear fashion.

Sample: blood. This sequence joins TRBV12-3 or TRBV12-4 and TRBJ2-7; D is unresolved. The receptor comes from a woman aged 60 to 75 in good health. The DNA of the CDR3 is TGTGCCAGCAGTGCGGACGCGGACTACGAGCAGTACTTC. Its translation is CASSADADYEQYF.